This T cell receptor beta chain appears in the sequencing data of a study of T cells after yellow fever vaccination. TCRdb recomputed calls from the 5' RACE reads with MiXCR, one row per CDR3 protein. Seen here are about 350,000 distinct CDR3 sequences, roughly 8.6% observed once, and the top ten hold 15% to 20%. The J segment lost 8 bases and the V segment lost 6 bases, leaving 14 bases of the junction unmatched. Germline values: CDR1 MRHNA, CDR2 SNTAGT. CDR3 length equals 16 residues. This specimen consisted of PBMCs, obtained about 49 days after the first yellow fever vaccination. The chain joins TRBV6-4 to TRBJ2-1; 9 bases align to TRBD2. The TCR sequence derives from a man in his late teens or twenties who received the YFV17D yellow fever vaccine. The CDR3 loop is CASSPLGRGGLDEQFF. Written as DNA, the CDR3 is TGTGCCAGCAGCCCCCTGGGGCGGGGGGGCCTCGATGAGCAGTTCTTC.